This T cell receptor (beta chain) was sequenced for a study of blood T cell repertoires in COVID-19. Method: immunoSEQ multiplex PCR; TCRdb's copy keeps in-frame clones and lacks some. Here the sample spans 210,000 or so clones, 80% to 90% being singletons. Germline V gene lookup returns CDR1 SGDLS and CDR2 YYNGEE. Trimming shortened V by 4 bases and J by 4 bases, and 11 bases separated the two germline ends. The CDR3 loop spans 13 amino acids. This sequence originates from a woman between 45 and 65 years old who had been exposed to COVID-19. V gene TRBV9 combines with J gene TRBJ1-2, with D possibly matching TRBD1 (6 bases). Sequencing used PBMCs or T cells enriched from blood (not recorded which). CDR3 DNA sequence: TGTGCCAGCAGCCCAGGGGTTCCCTATGGCTACACCTTC. Its protein is CASSPGVPYGYTF.